The 27 T cell receptor beta chains given below trace back to one sample, sequenced in a study of blood T cell repertoires in COVID-19. Profiled with immunoSEQ multiplex PCR; TCRdb holds only in-frame clones, not every one. The sample consists of some 210,000 clones, roughly 78% of them appearing once. The sequenced sample consisted of peripheral blood. The receptors come from a middle-aged woman with acute or convalescent COVID-19.

The chain couples TRBV6-4 to TRBJ2-2; 7 bases agree with TRBD2. CDR3 size: 17 residues. Germline trimming cut 0 bases from V and 0 bases from J; bases unmatched to any gene: 4. Per the germline V gene, CDR1 is MRHNA and CDR2 is SNTAGT. The CDR3 loop reads CASSDSSAGANTGELFF. The CDR3 DNA reads as TGTGCCAGCAGTGACTCCTCCGCGGGAGCGAACACCGGGGAGCTGTTTTTT.

The rearrangement joins TRBV2 to TRBJ2-3, with TRBD1 identical over 8 bases. The germline V gene encodes CDR1 SNHLY and CDR2 FYNNEI. J was trimmed by 4 bases and V by 8 bases; bases with no gene match: 8. The CDR3 runs 14 residues. CDR3 sequence (DNA): TGTGCCAGCGGGTGGACAGGGTCCGCAGATACGCAGTATTTT. It specifies CASGWTGSADTQYF.

The chain uses TRBV4-3 and TRBJ2-3; TRBD2 aligns across 9 bases. This CDR3 comprises 18 residues. Losses at the gene ends were 0 bases for V and 5 bases for J; bases not matched to a gene: 12. The V gene's germline CDR1 is LGHNA and CDR2 YSLEER. The CDR3 DNA reads as TGCGCCAGCAGCCAAGATCTTTTAGGCGGGGGGGCGGTAGATACGCAGTATTTT. Translation: CASSQDLLGGGAVDTQYF.

The V and J genes are TRBV5-4 and TRBJ2-3; TRBD2 agrees at 9 bases. The CDR3 runs 14 residues. Trimming took 0 bases from V and 6 from J; bases not matched to a gene: 2. Germline assignment: CDR1 SGHNT and CDR2 YYREEE (reference sequence). CDR3 coding DNA: TGTGCCAGCAGCTTGGACGCGGGAGGGGATACGCAGTATTTT. This translates into CASSLDAGGDTQYF. Full variable domain (missing parts from reference TRBV5-4 and TRBJ2-3): ETGVTQSPTHLIKTRGQQVTLRCSSQSGHNTVSWYQQALGQGPQFIFQYYREEENGRGNFPPRFSGLQFPNYSSELNVNALELDDSALYLCASSLDAGGDTQYFGPGTRLTVL.

This sequence joins TRBV30 and TRBJ1-3; D gene unclear. CDR1 and CDR2 from the germline V gene are GTSNPN and SVGIG (reference sequence). V lost 2 bases to trimming and J lost 4 bases, with 9 bases between them. There are 13 residues in the CDR3. The CDR3 protein is CAWSPVLGNTIYF. DNA of the CDR3: TGTGCCTGGAGTCCAGTATTGGGAAACACCATATATTTT.

This chain joins TRBV2 and TRBJ2-7, with D possibly being TRBD1 (6 bases). V shed 3 bases and J shed 2 bases, with 20 bases lying between them. CDR1 and CDR2 (germline): SNHLY, FYNNEI. The CDR3 contains 17 residues. The CDR3 nucleotides are TGTGCCAGCAGTGATCCCGAGGACAGTCGGCGCACCTACGAGCAGTACTTC. This sequence encodes CASSDPEDSRRTYEQYF.

The V gene is TRBV5-6, the J gene TRBJ2-2; maybe TRBD2 (6 bases). The germline CDR1 and CDR2 sequences are SGHDT and YYEEEE. The V end lost 3 bases, the J end lost 4 bases, and 19 bases lay between the germline ends. The CDR3 runs 17 residues. CDR3 region: CASSYGGARHSTGELFF. DNA for the CDR3: TGTGCCAGCAGCTACGGAGGGGCGCGCCACAGCACCGGGGAGCTGTTTTTT.

The chain combines TRBV4-1 with TRBJ1-1; the match to TRBD1 covers 9 bases. Germline CDR1 and CDR2: MGHRA and YSYEKL. This CDR3 is 19 amino acids long. Unmatched junction bases numbered 12, after V lost 1 base and J lost 0 bases. In DNA, the CDR3 is TGCGCCAGCAGCCAAGGTGAAGGTTGGGACAGGGCCTTGAACACTGAAGCTTTCTTT. Translated, it gives CASSQGEGWDRALNTEAFF.

Regarding this clone: Other DNA sequences in this sample translate to the same CDR3. The genes are TRBV3-1 (or the pseudogene TRBV3-2) and TRBJ2-1; 8 positions agree with TRBD2. V lost 0 bases to trimming and J lost 10 bases; unmatched junction nucleotides: 2. This CDR3 has 13 residues. CDR1 and CDR2 from the germline V gene are LGHDT and YNNKEL (reference sequence). The CDR3 loop is CASSQDRGGEQFF. The DNA of the CDR3 is TGTGCCAGCAGCCAAGATCGGGGGGGCGAGCAGTTCTTC.

The rearrangement joins TRBV5-1 to TRBJ2-7, with 10 bases identical to TRBD2. The length of the CDR3 is 16 residues. Germline CDR1 SGHRS, CDR2 YFSETQ. The junction had 4 bases not matched to a gene; V was cut back by 0 bases and J by 1 base. As DNA, the CDR3 is TGCGCCAGCAGCTTGGGCGTAGCGGGGGGTTCCTACGAGCAGTACTTC. Protein: CASSLGVAGGSYEQYF.

The rearrangement uses TRBV5-1 and TRBJ1-1; no reliable D call. Germline V gene lookup returns CDR1 SGHRS and CDR2 YFSETQ. Trimming took off 0 bases at V and 0 bases at J, with 9 bases between the two ends. The CDR3 is 15 residues long. The CDR3, as DNA: TGCGCCAGCAGCTTGGCTACGGGTATGAACACTGAAGCTTTCTTT. This encodes CASSLATGMNTEAFF.

The chain has TRBV7-2 and TRBJ2-7; D uncertain. Trimming pared 0 bases from V and 3 bases from J, leaving 6 bases between. Germline V gene sequence: CDR1 SGHTA, CDR2 FQGNSA. The CDR3 loop spans 13 amino acids. The CDR3 nucleotides read TGTGCCAGCAGCTTAGCGTCCTACTACGAGCAGTACTTC. Protein: CASSLASYYEQYF.

The J gene is TRBJ2-7, the V gene TRBV6-5, with a possible D match to TRBD1 (5 bases). Deletions cut 2 bases from V and 3 bases from J, with 11 bases between. The CDR3 has 14 amino acids. Per germline, CDR1 MNHEY and CDR2 SVGAGI. The CDR3 nucleotides read TGTGCCAGCAGTTACGGGAAAGACAGCTACGAGCAGTACTTC. The encoded protein is CASSYGKDSYEQYF.

The chain has TRBV7-8 and TRBJ2-7, with a tentative D call TRBD2 (6 bases). The germline gives CDR1 SGHVS, CDR2 FQNEAQ. V shed 5 bases and J shed 3 bases, with 17 bases lying between them. CDR3 length: 15 amino acids. The CDR3 sequence is CASSDPGERDYEQYF. The CDR3 DNA follows: TGTGCCAGCAGCGACCCGGGGGAGAGGGACTACGAGCAGTACTTC.

The gene calls are TRBV5-1 and TRBJ2-3, with 8 bases aligning to TRBD1. CDR1 and CDR2 (germline): SGHRS, YFSETQ. Trimming cost V 4 bases and J 5 bases; bases outside gene matches: 6. This CDR3 is built from 14 residues. The DNA for the CDR3 is TGCGCCAGCAGCGTACAGGGGGTGGGAGATACGCAGTATTTT. This sequence encodes CASSVQGVGDTQYF.

This clone came up once. This chain connects TRBV30 to TRBJ2-2; 9 bases match TRBD1. Per germline, CDR1 GTSNPN and CDR2 SVGIG (reference sequence). V lost 3 bases, J lost 6 bases, and 8 bases stayed unmatched. The CDR3 runs to 15 residues. CDR3 amino acids: CAWRGQGFGPGELFF. In nucleotides, the CDR3 is TGTGCCTGGAGGGGACAGGGTTTCGGGCCCGGGGAGCTGTTTTTT.

The chain combines TRBV14 with TRBJ1-1; TRBD1 might be the D (6 bases). V gave up 6 bases and J gave up 0 bases, with 11 bases separating them. The CDR3 is 14 residues long. Per the germline V gene, CDR1 is SGHDN and CDR2 is FVKESK. CDR3 residues: CASRPQGVNTEAFF. CDR3 bases: TGTGCCAGCAGACCACAGGGAGTGAACACTGAAGCTTTCTTT.

The rearrangement uses TRBV7-9 and TRBJ1-1; no clear D gene. CDR3 length: 12 amino acids. Germline CDR1 reads SEHNR; CDR2 reads FQNEAQ (reference sequence). Trimming shortened V by 4 bases and J by 1 base, and 4 bases separated the two germline ends. The CDR3 loop reads CASSSWNTEAFF. In nucleotides, the CDR3 is TGTGCCAGCAGCTCCTGGAACACTGAAGCTTTCTTT.

The J gene is TRBJ2-7, the V gene TRBV20-1; TRBD1 is a possible D gene (5 bases). This CDR3 has 12 amino acids. The V and J ends lost 3 bases and 3 bases respectively, with 9 bases between them. CDR1 and CDR2 (germline): DFQATT, SNEGSKA (reference sequence). The CDR3 region is CSASSQGYEQYF. The CDR3 DNA reads as TGCAGTGCTAGTAGCCAGGGCTACGAGCAGTACTTC.

This clone was observed a single time. The chain uses TRBV5-1 and TRBJ1-1; 11 nucleotides align to TRBD1. Trimming cost V 0 bases and J 5 bases; bases outside gene matches: 6. This CDR3 comprises 16 residues. Germline CDR1 reads SGHRS; CDR2 reads YFSETQ. The CDR3 sequence: CASSLEGTGGYTEAFF. CDR3 nucleotide sequence: TGCGCCAGCAGCTTGGAAGGGACAGGGGGGTATACTGAAGCTTTCTTT. Full variable domain (rest looked up from reference TRBV5-1 and TRBJ1-1): KAGVTQTPRYLIKTRGQQVTLSCSPISGHRSVSWYQQTPGQGLQFLFEYFSETQRNKGNFPGRFSGRQFSNSRSEMNVSTLELGDSALYLCASSLEGTGGYTEAFFGQGTRLTVV.

V and J are TRBV4-1 and TRBJ1-4, with D tentatively TRBD1 (6 bases). V lost 4 bases and J lost 0, with 12 bases in between. Germline V lookup: CDR1 MGHRA, CDR2 YSYEKL. The CDR3 loop spans 16 amino acids. This CDR3 reads CASSPRRGATNEKLFF. In nucleotides, the CDR3 is TGCGCCAGCAGCCCCCGCAGGGGAGCAACTAATGAAAAACTGTTTTTT.

The genes are TRBV5-1 and TRBJ2-3; D remains ambiguous. This CDR3 has 14 residues. The germline V and J ends were trimmed by 7 bases and 4 bases, with 16 bases remaining between them. In germline, CDR1 is SGHRS, CDR2 YFSETQ. The CDR3 protein is CASAQEVVPDTQYF. The CDR3 bases are TGCGCCAGCGCACAAGAGGTGGTTCCAGATACGCAGTATTTT.

The CDR3 DNA follows: TGTGCCAGCAGCTTAAGGAGGGTAGCAGATGAGCAGTTCTTC. Protein sequence: CASSLRRVADEQFF. The chain employs TRBV13 and TRBJ2-1; possible D gene TRBD2, 6 bases. Trimming pared 2 bases from V and 8 bases from J, leaving 13 bases between. Germline lookup yields CDR1 PRHDT and CDR2 FYEKMQ (reference sequence). This CDR3 contains 14 residues. The variable domain in full, with the rest retrieved from reference TRBV13 and TRBJ2-1, is AAGVIQSPRHLIKEKRETATLKCYPIPRHDTVYWYQQGPGQDPQFLISFYEKMQSDKGSIPDRFSAQQFSDYHSELNMSSLELGDSALYFCASSLRRVADEQFFGPGTRLTVL.

The chain has TRBV19 and TRBJ2-1, with 9 nucleotides matching TRBD1. The CDR3 has 15 amino acids. Germline CDR1 reads LNHDA; CDR2 reads SQIVND (reference sequence). V shed 5 bases and J 4 bases; nucleotides not matched to a gene: 6. CDR3 residues: CASSQGTGLYNEQFF. In DNA, the CDR3 is TGTGCCAGTAGTCAGGGGACAGGGCTTTACAATGAGCAGTTCTTC. The full variable domain, in which reference TRBV19 and TRBJ2-1 provide the parts outside the CDR3, is DGGITQSPKYLFRKEGQNVTLSCEQNLNHDAMYWYRQDPGQGLRLIYYSQIVNDFQKGDIAEGYSVSREKKESFPLTVTSAQKNPTAFYLCASSQGTGLYNEQFFGPGTRLTVL.

This clone has only one observation. The chain is built from TRBV28 and TRBJ2-5; 11 nucleotides align to TRBD2. Germline values: CDR1 MDHEN, CDR2 SYDVKM. V shed 1 base and J 2 bases; nucleotides not matched to a gene: 12. The CDR3 contains 19 residues. The CDR3 region has the DNA TGTGCCAGCAGTTTATTATTAGGGGGGACTAGCGGAAGACAAGAGACCCAGTACTTC. Translated, it gives CASSLLLGGTSGRQETQYF.

This chain connects TRBV5-6 to TRBJ2-7; tentative D call: TRBD1 (5 bases). CDR3 length equals 13 residues. Trimming shortened V by 4 bases and J by 2 bases, and 10 bases separated the two germline ends. The germline CDR1 and CDR2 sequences are SGHDT and YYEEEE. The chain's CDR3 is CASSPTTAYEQYF. The CDR3 region has the DNA TGTGCCAGCAGCCCAACGACAGCCTACGAGCAGTACTTC.

The chain is built from TRBV29-1 and TRBJ1-2; 7 bases are a match to TRBD1. V lost 6 bases, J lost 6 bases, and 16 bases stayed unmatched. The CDR3 runs 15 residues. CDR1 SQVTM and CDR2 ANQGSEA come from the germline V gene. The CDR3 DNA reads TGCAGCGTCGAGACAGGAGGGGGCGCGGCGAATGGCTACACCTTC. This translates into CSVETGGGAANGYTF.